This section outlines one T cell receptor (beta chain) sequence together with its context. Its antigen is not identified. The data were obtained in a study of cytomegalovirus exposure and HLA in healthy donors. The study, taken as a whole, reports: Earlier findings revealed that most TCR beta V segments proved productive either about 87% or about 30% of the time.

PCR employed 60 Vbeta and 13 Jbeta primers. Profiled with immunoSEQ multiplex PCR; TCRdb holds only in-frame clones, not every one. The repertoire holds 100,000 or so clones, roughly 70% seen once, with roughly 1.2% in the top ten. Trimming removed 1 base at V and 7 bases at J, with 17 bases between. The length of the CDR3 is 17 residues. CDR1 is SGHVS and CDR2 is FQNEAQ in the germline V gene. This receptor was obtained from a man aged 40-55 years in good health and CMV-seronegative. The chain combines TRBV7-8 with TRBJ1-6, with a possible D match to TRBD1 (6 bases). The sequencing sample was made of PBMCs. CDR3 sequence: CASSLVRQGSLNSPLHF. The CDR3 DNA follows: TGTGCCAGCAGCTTAGTTCGGCAGGGGTCGTTAAATTCACCCCTCCACTTT.